The present TCR beta chain was sequenced within a study of blood T cell repertoires in COVID-19. CDR1 and CDR2 from the germline V gene are DFQATT and SNEGSKA (reference sequence). The length of the CDR3 is 13 residues. The germline V and J ends were trimmed by 3 bases and 0 bases, with 6 bases remaining between them. Measured with immunoSEQ multiplex PCR; TCRdb has only the in-frame clones, and not every one. The top ten clones hold 5.7% of a sample with about 100,000 clones, about 92% of them seen once. Sequencing was carried out using peripheral blood. The chain combines TRBV20-1 with TRBJ1-3, with D unclear. This receptor was identified in a man aged 45-60 years with active COVID-19. CDR3 protein: CSASPSSGNTIYF. In nucleotides, the CDR3 is TGCAGTGCTAGTCCCTCCTCTGGAAACACCATATATTTT.